The T cell receptor beta chain described here comes from a study of shared clonotypes between healthy human individuals. Findings and caveats of the study: Clonotype sharing levels among donors were expected to vary with sequencing depth. Naive CD4 clonotypes were shared across a few donors at around 5%. Researchers sampled only blood; tissue repertoires likely differ.

In the naive CD8 group, cells lacked CD45RO and were positively selected for CCR7, so terminally differentiated effector memory CD45RA+ cells were left out. The donors were all Caucasian adults (living in Nashville, Tennessee). In regard to this clone: Its antigen is undetermined.

The protocol was immunoSEQ multiplex PCR, while the TCRdb copy is restricted to in-frame clones and leaves out a portion. The table has just over 2,000,000 clones, about 95% seen once. CDR1 and CDR2 (germline): SGHDT, YYEEEE. This CDR3 has 16 amino acids. Deletions cut 1 base from V and 2 bases from J, with 15 bases between. Sequenced input: naive CD8+ T cells sorted from blood. The receptor's source is a man between 18 and 29 years old in good health. J is TRBJ1-2 and V is TRBV5-6; D call uncertain. The CDR3 spells CASSLRSEFLNYGYTF. In DNA, the CDR3 is TGTGCCAGCAGCTTGAGGTCAGAATTTTTAAACTATGGCTACACCTTC.